These 18 T cell receptor beta chains share one sample of origin, sequenced in a study of CD8 T cells in ankylosing spondylitis. Using its own MiXCR run on the 5' RACE reads, TCRdb lists one record per CDR3 protein. The sample includes 350,000 or so distinct CDR3 sequences, roughly 15% of them seen just once. Sequenced input: blood, either unsorted or a sorted T cell fraction (not recorded which). The receptors originated from a male donor with ankylosing spondylitis or in good health (not recorded which).

The chain couples TRBV20-1 to TRBJ2-5; 13 bases are a match to TRBD2. After removal of 5 bases from V and 3 bases from J, the junction contained 6 bases not matched to a gene. This CDR3 region has 15 residues. The germline CDR1 and CDR2 sequences are DFQATT and SNEGSKA (reference sequence). The CDR3 region is CSAAGLAGNEETQYF. CDR3 DNA sequence: TGCAGTGCTGCGGGACTAGCGGGGAACGAAGAGACCCAGTACTTC.

The chain is built from TRBV10-3 and TRBJ2-7; 8 bases are a match to TRBD2. The CDR3 consists of 15 residues. The germline CDR1 and CDR2 sequences are ENHRY and SYGVKD. The V segment lost 6 bases and the J segment 4 bases; nucleotides outside the gene matches: 11. The CDR3 here is CAISQRWRGDYEQYF. For the CDR3, the DNA is TGTGCCATCAGCCAACGTTGGCGGGGGGATTACGAGCAGTACTTC.

This clonotype was picked up a small number of times. J is TRBJ1-2 and V is TRBV29-1; maybe TRBD1 (5 bases). Germline CDR1 and CDR2: SQVTM and ANQGSEA. The CDR3 has 15 amino acids. Trimming removed 1 base at V and 7 bases at J, with 19 bases between. The CDR3 is CSVEVSRGSLSGYTF. Here the CDR3 DNA reads TGCAGCGTTGAAGTATCCCGGGGCAGCCTAAGTGGCTACACCTTC.

This clonotype was detected a few times. The chain couples TRBV12-3 or TRBV12-4 to TRBJ1-2, with D unclear. CDR3 size: 14 residues. The V end was cut by 8 bases, the J end by 2 bases, with 15 bases between. CDR3 residues: CASPKYRINYGYTF. CDR3 DNA sequence: TGTGCCAGCCCAAAGTACAGAATAAACTATGGCTACACCTTC.

This clonotype was counted between two and nine times. The rearrangement links TRBV12-5 to TRBJ1-5; 8 positions agree with TRBD1. Looked up from germline, CDR1 is LGHNT and CDR2 is FRNRAP. This CDR3 has 14 residues. The junction had 4 bases not matched to a gene; V was cut back by 7 bases and J by 2 bases. The CDR3 bases are TGTGCTAGTGCCCCGACAGGGGGCAATCAGCCCCAGCATTTT. Amino acids: CASAPTGGNQPQHF.

This clonotype turned up a few times. The chain joins TRBV7-9 to TRBJ2-5; tentative D call: TRBD2 (6 bases). V shed 4 bases and J shed 2 bases, with 14 bases lying between them. Germline values: CDR1 SEHNR, CDR2 FQNEAQ (reference sequence). CDR3 length equals 15 residues. CDR3 sequence (DNA): TGTGCCAGCAGCTCAGTAGGCGCGGGGCAAGAGACCCAGTACTTC. This sequence encodes CASSSVGAGQETQYF.

This clonotype was observed a handful of times. The chain uses TRBV7-2 and TRBJ2-3; D unresolved. The germline V gene has CDR1 SGHTA and CDR2 FQGNSA. V lost 1 base and J 7 bases, leaving 9 bases between the germline ends. CDR3 length equals 13 residues. CDR3 sequence reads: CASSLDTVNTQYF. The CDR3 coding sequence is TGTGCCAGCAGCTTAGATACCGTGAATACGCAGTATTTT.

This clonotype came up a few times. Here the CDR3 DNA reads TGTGCCAGCAGCCCTGACAGCACAGGGCAATCTAATGAAAAACTGTTTTTT. Its translation: CASSPDSTGQSNEKLFF. V and J are TRBV14 and TRBJ1-4; D is possibly TRBD1 (6 bases). The V end was cut by 4 bases, the J end by 3 bases, with 18 bases between. The CDR3 extends over 17 amino acids. Per the germline V gene, CDR1 is SGHDN and CDR2 is FVKESK.

This clonotype has a handful of counts. The chain combines TRBV20-1 with TRBJ2-5; 7 bases fit TRBD1. V trimming: 3 bases; J trimming: 5 bases; junction bases outside the gene matches: 12. This CDR3 spans 15 amino acids. CDR1 is DFQATT, CDR2 SNEGSKA, per germline (reference sequence). The CDR3 is CSASKGGASDETQYF. The CDR3 DNA reads TGCAGTGCTAGTAAAGGGGGCGCGTCGGATGAGACCCAGTACTTC.

The chain is built from TRBV13 and TRBJ2-7, with 9 bases fitting TRBD1. The trim removed 5 bases at V and 0 bases at J, leaving 5 bases unmatched. CDR3 length equals 15 residues. Germline loops: CDR1 PRHDT, CDR2 FYEKMQ (reference sequence). The CDR3: CASSLGTGYSYEQYF. In DNA, the CDR3 is TGTGCCAGCAGCCTCGGGACAGGGTACTCCTACGAGCAGTACTTC.

The chain links TRBV4-2 to TRBJ2-1; 8 bases are a match to TRBD1. The V gene's germline CDR1 is LGHNA and CDR2 YNFKEQ. The CDR3 sequence is 14 residues long. The V segment lost 0 bases and the J segment 13 bases; nucleotides outside the gene matches: 8. This CDR3 is CASSQERGTGSQFF. The CDR3 DNA reads TGTGCCAGCAGCCAAGAGAGGGGGACAGGATCCCAGTTCTTC.

V usage is TRBV20-1 and J usage is TRBJ1-2; 12 bases fit TRBD1. The CDR3 is 18 residues long. Germline lookup yields CDR1 DFQATT and CDR2 SNEGSKA (reference sequence). The ends lost 0 bases at V and 7 bases at J; junction bases unmatched: 15. The CDR3 DNA sequence: TGCAGTGCTAGAGATCCTCAGGGGACAGGGGGCATGAAGTCTGGCTACACCTTC. This translates into CSARDPQGTGGMKSGYTF.

This clonotype appeared a few times. The chain uses TRBV12-3 or TRBV12-4 and TRBJ1-1; no clear D gene. The V gene lost 4 bases and the J gene lost 1 base, with 16 bases spanning the gap. CDR3 length equals 16 residues. CDR3: CASSSGGSLANTEAFF. In DNA form, the CDR3 reads TGTGCCAGCAGTTCCGGCGGGAGTCTAGCGAACACTGAAGCTTTCTTT.

This clonotype was found a few times. CDR3 region: CSVCSGWCIEQYF. The CDR3 coding sequence is TGCAGCGTTTGCAGTGGGTGGTGCATCGAGCAGTACTTC. The chain is built from TRBV29-1 and TRBJ2-7; D is uncertain. CDR1 and CDR2 (germline): SQVTM, ANQGSEA. The CDR3 extends over 13 amino acids. V shed 5 bases and J shed 6 bases, with 17 bases lying between them.

This clonotype appeared a few times. This chain uses TRBV3-1 with TRBJ2-3; TRBD2 agrees at 9 bases. Per the germline V gene, CDR1 is LGHDT and CDR2 is YNNKEL (reference sequence). The CDR3 extends over 15 amino acids. V was clipped by 4 bases and J by 2 bases; unmatched bases: 4. The CDR3 loop is CASSLRLAATDTQYF. CDR3 DNA: TGTGCCAGCAGCCTCAGACTAGCGGCCACAGATACGCAGTATTTT.

There are a few counts of this clonotype. The chain carries TRBV12-3 or TRBV12-4 and TRBJ2-5; 8 positions agree with TRBD2. J gave up 2 bases and V 1 base, and 9 bases lay outside the gene matches. The CDR3 extends over 17 amino acids. The CDR3 DNA reads as TGTGCCAGCAGTTTAGGAGGTCGCGGGGGGCTACAAGAGACCCAGTACTTC. Residues: CASSLGGRGGLQETQYF.

This clonotype was counted only a few times. V and J are TRBV7-9 and TRBJ1-1; possibly TRBD1 for D (5 bases). Germline-derived CDR1 and CDR2 are SEHNR and FQNEAQ (reference sequence). This CDR3 comprises 13 residues. V lost 7 bases to trimming and J lost 4 bases, with 13 bases between them. The chain's CDR3 is CASKGGQGTEAFF. CDR3 DNA sequence: TGTGCCAGCAAAGGTGGGCAGGGCACTGAAGCTTTCTTT.

This clonotype has just one count. CDR3 residues: CASSFGTGKPYNEQFF. The DNA of the CDR3 is TGCGCCAGCAGCTTCGGGACAGGGAAACCCTACAATGAGCAGTTCTTC. This chain links TRBV5-1 with TRBJ2-1, with TRBD1 matching 9 bases. V shed 2 bases and J 2 bases; nucleotides not matched to a gene: 5. Germline V gene lookup returns CDR1 SGHRS and CDR2 YFSETQ. This CDR3 region has 16 residues.